Listed here are 19 T cell receptor beta chains from one sample, sequenced in a study of T cell responses to AZD1222 COVID-19 vaccine. The method was immunoSEQ multiplex PCR; TCRdb's version includes in-frame clones alone and lacks a portion of them. The sample yields under 200,000 clones, approximately 93% seen once. Specimen: peripheral blood, collected on day 0 of AZD1222 vaccination. The receptors were sampled from an adult in good health.

The CDR3 nucleotides are TGCGCCAGCAGTGAGTCTGTGAGTGGGGCAGATACGCAGTATTTT. Translating it yields CASSESVSGADTQYF. V gene TRBV10-1 combines with J gene TRBJ2-3; the D is unclear. V was shortened by 0 bases and J by 4 bases, with 11 bases between the two germline ends. Looked up from germline, CDR1 is WNHNN and CDR2 is SYGVQD (reference sequence). The length of the CDR3 is 15 residues.

CDR3: CASSVVGSTDTQYF. CDR3 coding DNA: TGTGCCAGCAGCGTAGTAGGGAGCACAGATACGCAGTATTTT. The chain joins TRBV9 to TRBJ2-3; the D is unclear. The germline V and J ends were trimmed by 0 bases and 0 bases, with 5 bases remaining between them. Germline V gene sequence: CDR1 SGDLS, CDR2 YYNGEE. The CDR3 contains 14 residues.

This clone has just one count. The chain combines TRBV3-1 (or the pseudogene TRBV3-2) with TRBJ2-5; D might be TRBD2 (7 bases). CDR1 is LGHDT, CDR2 YNNKEL, per germline (reference sequence). V was trimmed by 0 bases and J by 5 bases, leaving 13 bases between them. The CDR3 has 15 residues. The DNA for the CDR3 is TGTGCCAGCAGCCAAGATCCGGGGGGCGGGGAGACCCAGTACTTC. It yields the protein CASSQDPGGGETQYF.

This sequence joins TRBV25-1 and TRBJ2-7; perhaps TRBD1 as D (6 bases). The ends were cut back, 11 bases at V and 0 bases at J, with 14 bases in the middle. Germline CDR1 reads MGHDK; CDR2 reads SYGVNS. The CDR3 loop spans 13 amino acids. CDR3 residues: CAVQGPRSYEQYF. CDR3 DNA sequence: TGTGCCGTCCAGGGGCCACGCTCCTACGAGCAGTACTTC.

This clone has a single count. The chain uses TRBV11-2 and TRBJ1-5; 8 bases fit TRBD1. The length of the CDR3 is 19 residues. The J segment lost 5 bases and the V segment lost 1 base, leaving 16 bases of the junction unmatched. From germline, CDR1 is SGHAT and CDR2 FQNNGV. CDR3 in amino acids: CASSLVFSTTGGVHQPQHF. DNA of the CDR3: TGTGCCAGCAGCTTAGTTTTTTCGACAACAGGGGGAGTTCATCAGCCCCAGCATTTT.

V gene TRBV10-1 combines with J gene TRBJ1-1; D is possibly TRBD1 (5 bases). Germline values: CDR1 WNHNN, CDR2 SYGVQD (reference sequence). This CDR3 has 12 residues. Trimming took off 8 bases at V and 5 bases at J, with 12 bases between the two ends. DNA for the CDR3: TGCGCCAGCGGGGGGTCAGGGACTGAAGCTTTCTTT. It translates to CASGGSGTEAFF.

The CDR3 reads CASSQRGAGRREAFF. DNA for the CDR3: TGTGCCAGCAGCCAAAGGGGGGCAGGGAGAAGGGAAGCTTTCTTT. The chain employs TRBV3-1 (or the pseudogene TRBV3-2) and TRBJ1-1; tentative D call: TRBD1 (6 bases). The CDR3 length is 15 residues. V lost 2 bases and J 8 bases, leaving 18 bases between the germline ends. In germline, CDR1 is LGHDT, CDR2 YNNKEL (reference sequence).

The J gene is TRBJ2-1, the V gene TRBV3-1 (or the pseudogene TRBV3-2); TRBD2 aligns across 14 bases. Trimming took 3 bases from V and 5 from J; bases not matched to a gene: 6. The germline V gene encodes CDR1 LGHDT and CDR2 YNNKEL (reference sequence). This CDR3 has 17 residues. DNA of the CDR3: TGTGCCAGCAGCCACCCGGGACTAGCGGGGGCGCACAATGAGCAGTTCTTC. Its protein is CASSHPGLAGAHNEQFF.

The chain joins TRBV7-8 to TRBJ2-5; 7 bases are a match to TRBD2. J lost 2 bases, V lost 5 bases, and 11 bases had no gene match. Per the germline V gene, CDR1 is SGHVS and CDR2 is FQNEAQ. The CDR3 length is 16 residues. The CDR3 DNA reads as TGTGCCAGCAGCCCGCTGACCGGGGGGAGACAAGAGACCCAGTACTTC. Amino acids: CASSPLTGGRQETQYF.

The CDR3 coding sequence is TGTGCCAGCAGCTTACAGCTATTGGGGGAAACTTACACTGAAGCTTTCTTT. It encodes CASSLQLLGETYTEAFF. The J gene is TRBJ1-1, the V gene TRBV9; D is perhaps TRBD1 (5 bases). V gave up 4 bases and J gave up 3 bases, with 22 bases separating them. Germline CDR1 reads SGDLS; CDR2 reads YYNGEE. This CDR3 contains 17 residues.

The chain employs TRBV6-2 or TRBV6-3 and TRBJ2-7, with 8 positions matching TRBD2. The CDR3 has 15 amino acids. J gave up 4 bases and V 6 bases, and 11 bases lay outside the gene matches. Per the germline V gene, CDR1 is MNHEY and CDR2 is SVGEGT. The CDR3 reads CASSPSGGRRYEQYF. The CDR3 region has the DNA TGTGCCAGCAGCCCCAGCGGGGGCCGTCGGTACGAGCAGTACTTC.

The V call is TRBV11-2, the J call TRBJ2-3, with TRBD2 identical over 7 bases. Germline CDR1 reads SGHAT; CDR2 reads FQNNGV. Germline trimming cut 4 bases from V and 10 bases from J; bases unmatched to any gene: 11. The CDR3 sequence is 14 residues long. This chain's CDR3 is CASSSGLGRNPQYF. The CDR3 DNA reads TGTGCCAGCAGCTCAGGACTAGGCCGTAATCCGCAGTATTTT.

J is TRBJ2-1 and V is TRBV14; weak D call: TRBD2 (6 bases). CDR1 is SGHDN, CDR2 FVKESK, per germline. This CDR3 region has 15 residues. The V end was cut by 3 bases, the J end by 0 bases, with 9 bases between. DNA of the CDR3: TGTGCCAGCAGCCATCGGGGGAGCTCCTACAATGAGCAGTTCTTC. It yields the protein CASSHRGSSYNEQFF.

J is TRBJ1-2 and V is TRBV7-8; D gene uncertain. Germline CDR1 is SGHVS and CDR2 is FQNEAQ. The CDR3 is 13 amino acids. Trimming pared 5 bases from V and 8 bases from J, leaving 15 bases between. CDR3 sequence: CASSEGPQQGYTF. The CDR3 bases are TGTGCCAGCAGCGAGGGTCCGCAGCAAGGCTACACCTTC.

The chain employs TRBV3-1 (or the pseudogene TRBV3-2) and TRBJ1-2; D is uncertain. CDR3 length equals 12 residues. V shed 3 bases and J shed 6 bases, with 8 bases lying between them. Germline V gene sequence: CDR1 LGHDT, CDR2 YNNKEL (reference sequence). CDR3 sequence reads: CASSHRGNGYTF. The CDR3 DNA reads as TGTGCCAGCAGCCATCGAGGGAATGGCTACACCTTC.

The rearrangement links TRBV7-9 to TRBJ1-5, with TRBD1 matching over 7 bases. With 5 bases clipped from V and 5 bases from J, the junction kept 9 bases outside the gene matches. CDR3 length: 15 residues. Germline CDR1 reads SEHNR; CDR2 reads FQNEAQ (reference sequence). The CDR3 bases are TGTGCCAGCAGCACAGACAGGGTTTTCGATCAGCCCCAGCATTTT. It translates to CASSTDRVFDQPQHF.

A note on this clone: Germline and junction disagree at one end, which may indicate a read error. V and J are TRBV29-1 and TRBJ1-1; 8 bases agree with TRBD1. This CDR3 region has 16 residues. CDR1 and CDR2 from the germline V gene are SQVTM and ANQGSEA. The CDR3 coding sequence is TGCAGCGTCGAAGGGGAGGCAGGGGGCATGAACACTGAAGCTTTCTTT. Translating it yields CSVEGEAGGMNTEAFF.

The CDR3: CASRLADNNEQFF. CDR3 DNA sequence: TGTGCCAGCAGACTAGCGGATAACAATGAGCAGTTCTTC. This sequence joins TRBV27 and TRBJ2-1; 8 bases fit TRBD2. This CDR3 is 13 amino acids long. The J segment lost 5 bases and the V segment lost 6 bases, leaving 3 bases of the junction unmatched. Germline V lookup: CDR1 MNHEY, CDR2 SMNVEV (reference sequence).

V and J are TRBV2 and TRBJ2-5; the match to TRBD2 covers 12 bases. The CDR3 sequence is 19 residues long. Germline lookup yields CDR1 SNHLY and CDR2 FYNNEI. Trimming at V came to 4 bases and at J to 7 bases, leaving 19 bases not matched to a gene. This CDR3 reads CASSVYAIGTSGRAGTQYF. The CDR3 DNA sequence: TGTGCCAGCAGTGTTTATGCTATTGGGACTAGCGGGCGCGCGGGGACCCAGTACTTC.